Listed below are T cell receptor beta chains from one sample, sequenced in a study of blood T cells in healthy people across ages. From the 5' RACE reads, TCRdb called clonotypes with MiXCR, one entry per CDR3 protein. Among 650,000 or so distinct CDR3 sequences listed, 52% were seen once. The sequencing sample was made of blood. Receptors originate from a woman aged 80 or over in good health. Both conserved end residues are trimmed from each CDR3. Some rows mark clone size as missing; the rest say once, few, many or name a class of expanded clone.

J gene,V gene,clone size,CDR3 protein
TRBJ2-3,TRBV5-1,NA,ASSLDSDTDTQY
TRBJ2-3,TRBV24-1,many,ATSGDRGTSTDTQY
TRBJ2-3,TRBV6-5,NA,ASNSRGRVDTQY
TRBJ2-2,TRBV7-2,NA,ASSPTTVPGELF
TRBJ2-4,TRBV20-1,NA,SAARDRAKNIQY
TRBJ2-5,TRBV5-5,once,ASSSPLATQETQY
TRBJ2-1,TRBV5-1,NA,ASSAGLAGNSYNEQF
TRBJ1-4,TRBV20-1,once,SAPPRLKGQTLGSTNEKLF
TRBJ2-3,TRBV12-3/TRBV12-4,few,ASILTGADTQY
TRBJ2-3,TRBV12-3/TRBV12-4,many,ASSFSDTQY
TRBJ2-7,TRBV7-9,many,AVRTSGIYEQY
TRBJ1-4,TRBV4-2,NA,ASSPLVGGTNEKLF
NA,TRBV6-6,NA,ASSLGQGGYNEQY
TRBJ2-1,TRBV7-3,many,ASSLVVGVGNEQF
TRBJ2-1,TRBV6-2/TRBV6-3,many,ASSYGLLAYNEQF